The 14 T cell receptor beta chains below were found in one sample sequenced in a study of CD8+ T cells in alopecia areata. About 5 patients' CD4+ populations were sorted into CD25+CD127- cells. Extraction and reverse transcription of RNA yielded cDNA as the sequencing template. Here immunoSEQ multiplex PCR was the method, and the copy in TCRdb shows in-frame clones only, minus some. The sample consists of thousands of clones, about three quarters of them appearing once. The sample comprised CD4+ Tregs sorted from blood. The receptors derive from a human donor with alopecia areata.

The chain employs TRBV20-1 and TRBJ1-2; D remains ambiguous. Trimming took off 3 bases at V and 7 bases at J, with 9 bases between the two ends. Germline CDR1 is DFQATT and CDR2 is SNEGSKA (reference sequence). The CDR3 runs 11 residues. The CDR3 reads CSARSLPGYTF. Here the CDR3 DNA reads TGCAGTGCTAGGTCCCTCCCTGGCTACACCTTC.

This clone was seen only a few times. The DNA for the CDR3 is TGTGCCAGCAGCCATGCCCTAAGACTTACCGGGGAGCTGTTTTTT. Residues: CASSHALRLTGELFF. V and J are TRBV4-2 and TRBJ2-2; D is ambiguous. CDR3 length: 15 amino acids. V lost 3 bases and J lost 5, with 13 bases in between. Per germline, CDR1 LGHNA and CDR2 YNFKEQ.

The V call is TRBV29-1, the J call TRBJ2-7; TRBD1 aligns across 7 bases. This CDR3 comprises 11 residues. Germline V lookup: CDR1 SQVTM, CDR2 ANQGSEA. J was trimmed by 4 bases and V by 6 bases; bases with no gene match: 3. CDR3 in DNA: TGCAGCGTACGGACAGGTTACGAGCAGTACTTC. Its protein product is CSVRTGYEQYF.

A single count supports this clone. The V call is TRBV6-5, the J call TRBJ2-7; 10 nucleotides line up with TRBD1. CDR1 and CDR2 (germline): MNHEY, SVGAGI. The CDR3 has 15 residues. Trimming took 1 base from V and 4 from J; bases not matched to a gene: 4. In nucleotides, the CDR3 is TGTGCCAGCAGTTACTATGCGGGACAGGGGTACGAGCAGTACTTC. Its protein is CASSYYAGQGYEQYF.

This clone showed up just a few times. The rearrangement uses TRBV19 and TRBJ1-2, with no clear D. V lost 7 bases and J 6 bases, leaving 12 bases between the germline ends. The germline V gene encodes CDR1 LNHDA and CDR2 SQIVND (reference sequence). CDR3 length equals 12 residues. The CDR3 bases are TGTGCCAGTATTTCGTGGTTGCATGGCTACACCTTC. Its translation is CASISWLHGYTF. The whole variable domain, remainder taken from reference TRBV19 and TRBJ1-2, is DGGITQSPKYLFRKEGQNVTLSCEQNLNHDAMYWYRQDPGQGLRLIYYSQIVNDFQKGDIAEGYSVSREKKESFPLTVTSAQKNPTAFYLCASISWLHGYTFGSGTRLTVV.

This clone showed up just a few times. V gene TRBV18 combines with J gene TRBJ2-1; D uncertain. CDR1 is KGHSH and CDR2 is LQKENI in the germline V gene. The V end lost 0 bases, the J end lost 4 bases, and 7 bases lay between the germline ends. The CDR3 contains 14 residues. This CDR3 is CASSPPGYYNEQFF. The CDR3 DNA is TGTGCCAGCTCACCACCGGGGTATTACAATGAGCAGTTCTTC.

This chain joins TRBV9 and TRBJ2-7; 9 bases fit TRBD2. From germline, CDR1 is SGDLS and CDR2 YYNGEE. V gave up 0 bases and J gave up 11 bases; unmatched junction bases: 12. This CDR3 region has 15 residues. The CDR3 loop reads CASSVDGSGGPIKYF. Here the CDR3 DNA reads TGTGCCAGCAGCGTAGACGGTAGCGGGGGCCCGATAAAGTACTTC. The entire variable domain, with the rest obtained from reference TRBV9 and TRBJ2-7, is as follows: DSGVTQTPKHLITATGQRVTLRCSPRSGDLSVYWYQQSLDQGLQFLIQYYNGEERAKGNILERFSAQQFPDLHSELNLSSLELGDSALYFCASSVDGSGGPIKYFGPGTRLTVT.

The rearrangement links TRBV10-3 to TRBJ2-2; possibly TRBD1 for D (6 bases). CDR3 length: 18 residues. Trimming took off 5 bases at V and 9 bases at J, with 28 bases between the two ends. Germline V gene data show CDR1 as ENHRY and CDR2 as SYGVKD. CDR3 region: CAISNLFKTGTNTRELFF. The CDR3 bases are TGTGCCATCAGTAACCTTTTCAAGACAGGAACAAATACCAGGGAGCTGTTTTTT.

The chain combines TRBV6-5 with TRBJ2-5, with D uncertain. V lost 2 bases and J 5 bases, leaving 12 bases between the germline ends. CDR1 and CDR2 from the germline V gene are MNHEY and SVGAGI. There are 14 residues in the CDR3. The CDR3 DNA reads TGTGCCAGCAGTTACATATCCGGGCGGGAGACCCAGTACTTC. Translation: CASSYISGRETQYF.

CDR3 loop: CASSKGGAGGYGYTF. CDR3 coding DNA: TGTGCCAGCAGCAAAGGAGGGGCAGGAGGCTATGGCTACACCTTC. The chain recombines TRBV5-6 with TRBJ1-2; tentatively, D is TRBD1 (5 bases). Germline CDR1 is SGHDT and CDR2 is YYEEEE. Trimming left V 4 bases short and J 4 bases short, with 17 bases between. CDR3 length: 15 residues.

In its sample, this clone was seen a few times. The chain recombines TRBV10-2 with TRBJ2-3; D is possibly TRBD2 (6 bases). Germline V gene sequence: CDR1 WSHSY, CDR2 SAAADI. The CDR3 is 15 residues long. V lost 3 bases, J lost 6 bases, and 16 bases lay in between. CDR3 DNA: TGCGCCAGCAGTGATGGACTGGACTACGACGATACGCAGTATTTT. This encodes CASSDGLDYDDTQYF.

The chain links TRBV19 to TRBJ2-6; D uncertain. V dropped 1 base and J dropped 1 base, with 8 bases sitting between them. The CDR3 spans 16 residues. Per the germline V gene, CDR1 is LNHDA and CDR2 is SQIVND (reference sequence). The CDR3 protein is CASSIARKSGANVLTF. The DNA of the CDR3 is TGTGCCAGTAGTATAGCCCGGAAGTCTGGGGCCAACGTCCTGACTTTC.

This clone has only a few counts. J is TRBJ2-1 and V is TRBV10-3; no reliable D call. CDR3 length: 12 amino acids. The ends were cut back, 2 bases at V and 5 bases at J, with 4 bases in the middle. CDR1 ENHRY and CDR2 SYGVKD come from the germline V gene. The CDR3 spells CAISERNNEQFF. CDR3 DNA: TGTGCCATCAGTGAGCGAAACAATGAGCAGTTCTTC.

The rearrangement joins TRBV14 to TRBJ2-1, with 10 positions matching TRBD1. The J segment lost 7 bases and the V segment lost 4 bases, leaving 7 bases of the junction unmatched. The germline CDR1 and CDR2 sequences are SGHDN and FVKESK. The CDR3 has 15 amino acids. The CDR3 DNA sequence: TGTGCCAGCAGCCCGGGACAGGGGCTGAGGAATGAGCAGTTCTTC. As protein: CASSPGQGLRNEQFF.